This TCR beta chain was captured in a study of blood T cell repertoires in COVID-19. Study background: There were acute and convalescent COVID-19 samples, and they came from the United States, Italy and Spain. Sample material is recorded as cDNA or gDNA derived from T cells, B-cell-depleted T cells, or PBMCs.

Original handling: Researchers report that nucleated cell counts were estimated from reference gene primer amplification. Profiled with immunoSEQ multiplex PCR; TCRdb holds only in-frame clones, not every one. That table gives V, J and clone size, and the DNA gave D and trimming. This table holds about 220,000 clones, around 80% found once. This CDR3 is built from 17 residues. V lost 0 bases, J lost 8 bases, and 15 bases stayed unmatched. Germline V gene data show CDR1 as GTSNPN and CDR2 as SVGIG (reference sequence). This chain joins TRBV30 and TRBJ1-4, with TRBD1 matching over 7 bases. The sample comprised peripheral blood. The TCR sequence derives from a woman aged 55-70 years who had recovered from COVID-19. This chain's CDR3 is CAWSVPVGARGREKLFF. CDR3 sequence (DNA): TGTGCCTGGAGTGTACCGGTGGGGGCGAGGGGGCGAGAAAAACTGTTTTTT. The whole variable domain, filled in from reference TRBV30 and TRBJ1-4, reads SQTIHQWPATLVQPVGSPLSLECTVEGTSNPNLYWYRQAAGRGLQLLFYSVGIGQISSEVPQNLSASRPQDRQFILSSKKLLLSDSGFYLCAWSVPVGARGREKLFFGSGTQLSVL.